These 32 T cell receptor beta chains came from one sample sequenced in a study of identical twins. TCRdb re-derived calls from the 5' RACE reads in MiXCR, one entry per CDR3 protein. Of approximately 260,000 distinct CDR3 sequences in the sample, 6.5% to 9.5% were seen once. The same data also went into a second study, on yellow fever vaccine responses in identical twins.

Input material: CD8+ T cells sorted from blood. These receptors all stem from a woman aged 18-29 years in good health.

This clonotype has only a few counts. V is TRBV12-3 or TRBV12-4 and J is TRBJ2-2; D unresolved. This CDR3 contains 17 residues. The V gene lost 5 bases and the J gene lost 8 bases, with 24 bases spanning the gap. CDR3 DNA sequence: TGTGCCAGCAGTCCCGACCCCGCAATCGAAGTCCCGGGGGAGCTGTTTTTT. Translating it yields CASSPDPAIEVPGELFF.

This clonotype was recorded many times. V usage is TRBV12-3 or TRBV12-4 and J usage is TRBJ2-3; D gene unclear. The germline V and J ends were trimmed by 0 bases and 7 bases, with 2 bases remaining between them. This CDR3 is built from 11 residues. The CDR3 region has the DNA TGTGCCAGCAGTTTAGCATATACGCAGTATTTT. This sequence encodes CASSLAYTQYF.

CDR3 DNA sequence: TGCGCCAGCAGCTTGGTTGCTAGCCCGAACACCGGGGAGCTGTTTTTT. Translated, it gives CASSLVASPNTGELFF. The gene calls are TRBV5-1 and TRBJ2-2; tentatively, D is TRBD2 (5 bases). CDR1 is SGHRS, CDR2 YFSETQ, per germline. The CDR3 length is 16 residues. Trimming removed 0 bases at V and 0 bases at J, with 9 bases between. Based on the CDR3 plus reference TRBV5-1 and TRBJ2-2, the full variable domain is KAGVTQTPRYLIKTRGQQVTLSCSPISGHRSVSWYQQTPGQGLQFLFEYFSETQRNKGNFPGRFSGRQFSNSRSEMNVSTLELGDSALYLCASSLVASPNTGELFFGEGSRLTVL.

V and J are TRBV5-5 and TRBJ1-2; a weak D match, TRBD1 (5 bases). The CDR3 has 16 residues. Trimming took off 4 bases at V and 4 bases at J, with 20 bases between the two ends. CDR1 and CDR2 (germline): SGHKS, YYEKEE (reference sequence). Here the CDR3 DNA reads TGTGCCAGCAGCCATATGCAGGCGGGGCGAAGCTATGGCTACACCTTC. Its protein is CASSHMQAGRSYGYTF.

This clonotype was seen repeatedly, ten times or more. J is TRBJ2-7 and V is TRBV20-1; tentative D call: TRBD2 (6 bases). With 0 bases removed from V and 4 bases from J, the gap between germline ends came to 16 bases. The CDR3 has 15 residues. CDR1 and CDR2 from the germline V gene are DFQATT and SNEGSKA (reference sequence). CDR3 coding DNA: TGCAGTGCTAGAGATCTTGGCGGGGAAACTTACGAGCAGTACTTC. This codes for CSARDLGGETYEQYF.

This clonotype was picked up a small number of times. The chain recombines TRBV2 with TRBJ2-1; no reliable D call. Looked up from germline, CDR1 is SNHLY and CDR2 is FYNNEI. This CDR3 region has 11 residues. The V and J ends lost 8 bases and 7 bases respectively, with 9 bases between them. The CDR3 bases are TGTGCCAGCTTTACAGTGAATGAGCAGTTCTTC. This gives the protein CASFTVNEQFF.

The table lists this clonotype with many counts. V and J are TRBV12-3 or TRBV12-4 and TRBJ2-1; TRBD2 matches at 9 bases. J gave up 4 bases and V 5 bases, and 9 bases lay outside the gene matches. The CDR3 spans 16 residues. The CDR3 protein is CASSIQRGAFYNEQFF. DNA for the CDR3: TGTGCCAGCAGTATCCAGCGGGGGGCTTTTTACAATGAGCAGTTCTTC.

This clonotype has ten or more counts. The chain joins TRBV4-2 to TRBJ2-7; D not resolved. This CDR3 comprises 12 residues. Germline CDR1 and CDR2: LGHNA and YNFKEQ. V was trimmed by 2 bases and J by 5 bases, leaving 7 bases between them. CDR3 protein: CASSQSWDEQYF. CDR3 bases: TGTGCCAGCAGCCAATCGTGGGACGAGCAGTACTTC.

In its sample, this clonotype was seen many times. The rearrangement links TRBV4-2 to TRBJ2-5, with D possibly being TRBD2 (5 bases). V was pared by 4 bases and J by 2 bases, with 8 bases between. The CDR3 runs to 13 residues. Germline V gene lookup returns CDR1 LGHNA and CDR2 YNFKEQ. This CDR3 reads CASSLGNQETQYF. The DNA for the CDR3 is TGTGCCAGCAGCCTCGGGAATCAAGAGACCCAGTACTTC.

In this sample, this clonotype turned up many times. The chain joins TRBV5-1 to TRBJ2-7; 8 bases are a match to TRBD1. This CDR3 has 14 residues. Looked up from germline, CDR1 is SGHRS and CDR2 is YFSETQ. V lost 4 bases, J lost 4 bases, and 7 bases stayed unmatched. CDR3 sequence (DNA): TGCGCCAGCAGCACGACAGGGGTTGGATACGAGCAGTACTTC. Amino acids: CASSTTGVGYEQYF.

This chain uses TRBV4-3 with TRBJ2-3; no reliable D call. In germline, CDR1 is LGHNA, CDR2 YSLEER. The ends were cut back, 1 base at V and 12 bases at J, with 11 bases in the middle. The CDR3 sequence is 12 residues long. The CDR3 reads CASSQGMDRQYF. DNA of the CDR3: TGCGCCAGCAGCCAAGGTATGGACCGCCAGTATTTT.

This sequence joins TRBV29-1 and TRBJ2-7; no clear D. This CDR3 comprises 12 residues. V lost 6 bases, J lost 3 bases, and 12 bases lay in between. Germline V gene lookup returns CDR1 SQVTM and CDR2 ANQGSEA. The CDR3 sequence: CSVPGKGYEQYF. DNA for the CDR3: TGCAGCGTGCCCGGTAAAGGCTACGAGCAGTACTTC.

The CDR3 here is CATRSSGSVYNEQFF. CDR3 coding DNA: TGTGCCACCAGATCTAGCGGATCGGTCTACAATGAGCAGTTCTTC. The chain links TRBV24-1 to TRBJ2-1; 7 nucleotides agree with TRBD2. There are 15 residues in the CDR3. Germline-derived CDR1 and CDR2 are KGHDR and SFDVKD. Germline trimming cut 7 bases from V and 3 bases from J; bases unmatched to any gene: 8.

In this sample, this clonotype turned up a few times. The chain is built from TRBV20-1 and TRBJ2-7; 7 bases fit TRBD1. The germline gives CDR1 DFQATT, CDR2 SNEGSKA (reference sequence). The CDR3 has 15 residues. The V gene end was trimmed by 1 base and the J gene end by 3 bases; junction bases not matched to a gene: 9. The CDR3 here is CSARGIRDSYYEQYF. Written as DNA, the CDR3 is TGCAGTGCTAGAGGGATCCGGGACAGCTACTACGAGCAGTACTTC.

This clonotype was recorded a few times. This sequence joins TRBV20-1 and TRBJ2-1, with TRBD2 matching over 8 bases. Germline CDR1 and CDR2: DFQATT and SNEGSKA (reference sequence). The CDR3 runs 16 residues. Trimming cost V 0 bases and J 7 bases; bases outside gene matches: 11. DNA of the CDR3: TGCAGTGCTAGAGATTCCGGACGGGAGGGCCTGAATGAGCAGTTCTTC. Translating it yields CSARDSGREGLNEQFF.

This clonotype was detected only a few times. The V and J genes are TRBV6-2 or TRBV6-3 and TRBJ2-5; 10 bases map to TRBD2. V trimming: 2 bases; J trimming: 4 bases; junction bases outside the gene matches: 16. The CDR3 covers 19 residues. Per germline, CDR1 MNHEY and CDR2 SVGEGT. CDR3 in amino acids: CASSYIEREGRRFVETQYF. Written as DNA, the CDR3 is TGTGCCAGCAGTTACATAGAGCGGGAGGGCCGGAGATTCGTAGAGACCCAGTACTTC.

This clonotype was found a few times. The chain has TRBV20-1 and TRBJ2-3; 14 bases map to TRBD2. Trimming cost V 2 bases and J 5 bases; bases outside gene matches: 3. CDR1 is DFQATT, CDR2 SNEGSKA, per germline (reference sequence). The CDR3 has 15 amino acids. As DNA, the CDR3 is TGCAGTGCTAGAACCGGGACTAGCGGGAGAGATACGCAGTATTTT. Translated, it gives CSARTGTSGRDTQYF.

The rearrangement uses TRBV27 and TRBJ2-5; 7 positions agree with TRBD2. With 6 bases clipped from V and 5 bases from J, the junction kept 9 bases outside the gene matches. This CDR3 contains 14 residues. The V gene's germline CDR1 is MNHEY and CDR2 SMNVEV (reference sequence). In DNA form, the CDR3 reads TGTGCCAGCAGAGCGGGACTCGGATTGGAGACCCAGTACTTC. Residues: CASRAGLGLETQYF.

The genes are TRBV6-4 and TRBJ2-7, with a possible D match to TRBD1 (6 bases). From germline, CDR1 is MRHNA and CDR2 SNTAGT. Between the trimmed V and J ends, which lost 6 bases and 3 bases, there was a span of 12 bases. The CDR3 consists of 13 residues. CDR3 sequence (DNA): TGTGCCAGCAGAGACAGGTTGTTCTACGAGCAGTACTTC. Residues: CASRDRLFYEQYF.

This clonotype was seen a handful of times. V gene TRBV7-8 combines with J gene TRBJ1-1; unclear D gene. V lost 2 bases, J lost 6 bases, and 4 bases lay in between. The CDR3 is 11 amino acids. From germline, CDR1 is SGHVS and CDR2 FQNEAQ. The CDR3 sequence: CASSLWSEAFF. In nucleotides, the CDR3 is TGTGCCAGCAGCTTATGGTCTGAAGCTTTCTTT.

The chain couples TRBV7-8 to TRBJ1-6; possibly TRBD1 for D (6 bases). Between the trimmed V and J ends, which lost 4 bases and 0 bases, there was a span of 19 bases. The CDR3 runs to 19 residues. The germline V gene encodes CDR1 SGHVS and CDR2 FQNEAQ. The CDR3 nucleotides read TGTGCCAGCAGCTCCTCCGGGACACCGTCAAGCTCCTATAATTCACCCCTCCACTTT. It specifies CASSSSGTPSSSYNSPLHF.

The V gene is TRBV7-6, the J gene TRBJ2-2; the match to TRBD1 covers 7 bases. This CDR3 has 18 amino acids. V was clipped by 0 bases and J by 2 bases; unmatched bases: 9. CDR1 SGHVS and CDR2 FNYEAQ come from the germline V gene. CDR3: CASSLAAPGTENTGELFF. As DNA, the CDR3 is TGTGCCAGCAGCTTAGCGGCTCCAGGGACAGAAAACACCGGGGAGCTGTTTTTT.

This clonotype was seen a few times. The V call is TRBV4-1, the J call TRBJ1-5, with TRBD1 identical over 8 bases. Germline V gene data show CDR1 as MGHRA and CDR2 as YSYEKL. This CDR3 is built from 15 residues. The junction had 6 bases not matched to a gene; V was cut back by 2 bases and J by 6 bases. This CDR3 is CASSQRQGSSQPQHF. The CDR3, as DNA: TGCGCCAGCAGCCAACGACAGGGGTCTAGTCAGCCCCAGCATTTT.

This chain links TRBV7-2 with TRBJ2-7; no firm D call. This CDR3 contains 17 residues. V lost 5 bases and J 1 base, leaving 21 bases between the germline ends. The germline V gene has CDR1 SGHTA and CDR2 FQGNSA. CDR3 coding DNA: TGTGCCAGCAGCAAACCCCCTGTGCCAGTCAGTTCCTACGAGCAGTACTTC. This sequence encodes CASSKPPVPVSSYEQYF.

This clonotype was observed a few times. The J gene is TRBJ2-7, the V gene TRBV24-1, with no clear D. Trimming pared 2 bases from V and 0 bases from J, leaving 16 bases between. The CDR3 is 17 amino acids. Looked up from germline, CDR1 is KGHDR and CDR2 is SFDVKD. In DNA form, the CDR3 reads TGTGCCACCAGTGATTCAACTGGGCAGCGAAGCTCCTACGAGCAGTACTTC. Translated: CATSDSTGQRSSYEQYF.

This clonotype was counted many times. The chain is built from TRBV25-1 and TRBJ2-3, with D uncertain. Trimming cost V 6 bases and J 1 base, with 8 bases left between them. The germline gives CDR1 MGHDK, CDR2 SYGVNS. The CDR3 spans 13 residues. The CDR3 DNA reads TGTGCCAGCAGGCCCGGAGGCACAGATACGCAGTATTTT. Its translation is CASRPGGTDTQYF.

The rearrangement links TRBV27 to TRBJ2-7, with D tentatively TRBD2 (6 bases). Deletions cut 5 bases from V and 0 bases from J, with 17 bases between. CDR3 size: 16 residues. The germline V gene has CDR1 MNHEY and CDR2 SMNVEV (reference sequence). Here the CDR3 reads CASSRWRDSNSYEQYF. The CDR3 region has the DNA TGTGCCAGCAGTAGGTGGCGGGACTCGAACTCCTACGAGCAGTACTTC.

In its sample, this clonotype was seen many times. Relative to the germline gene, one junction end is altered; a read error may explain this. This chain connects TRBV7-7 to TRBJ2-7, with a possible D match to TRBD2 (5 bases). CDR1 is SSHAT and CDR2 is FNYEAQ in the germline V gene (reference sequence). This CDR3 spans 18 amino acids. The CDR3 here is CASSSLRCIEGTVYEQYF. CDR3 DNA: TGTGCTAGCAGCTCCCTGAGGTGTATTGAGGGCACGGTCTACGAGCAGTACTTC.

This clonotype was observed a handful of times. The chain has TRBV12-3 or TRBV12-4 and TRBJ2-7, with D unresolved. This CDR3 is 13 amino acids long. The V end lost 3 bases, the J end lost 1 base, and 7 bases lay between the germline ends. CDR3 sequence reads: CASSFGESYEQYF. The CDR3 nucleotides are TGTGCCAGCAGTTTCGGAGAGTCCTACGAGCAGTACTTC.

This clonotype appeared a few times. The chain uses TRBV28 and TRBJ2-7; D may match TRBD1 or TRBD2 (5 bases each). Trimming removed 6 bases at V and 0 bases at J, with 15 bases between. CDR1 MDHEN and CDR2 SYDVKM come from the germline V gene. The CDR3 runs 15 residues. In DNA, the CDR3 is TGTGCCAGCAGGGGGGTTCTCGACTACTCCTACGAGCAGTACTTC. Its protein is CASRGVLDYSYEQYF.

V gene TRBV27 combines with J gene TRBJ2-1, with D maybe TRBD1 (5 bases). The CDR3 loop spans 15 amino acids. V was shortened by 4 bases and J by 2 bases, with 12 bases between the two germline ends. Germline CDR1 MNHEY, CDR2 SMNVEV (reference sequence). DNA of the CDR3: TGTGCCAGCAGTTCGAGGACACTTCCCTACAATGAGCAGTTCTTC. Protein sequence: CASSSRTLPYNEQFF.

On this clonotype: This likely comes from a read error, as the CDR3 has no conserved phenylalanine or tryptophan at its end. The gene calls are TRBV29-1 and TRBJ1-1; D is undetermined. Germline-derived CDR1 and CDR2 are SQVTM and ANQGSEA. The CDR3 is 12 residues long. Trimming took off 4 bases at V and 1 base at J, with 7 bases between the two ends. The CDR3 reads CSVGWQNTEAFL. CDR3 nucleotides: TGCAGCGTTGGGTGGCAGAACACTGAAGCTTTCCTT.